This T cell receptor (beta chain) was captured by sequencing in a study of shared T cell receptors in the human thymus. The CDR3 sequence is 14 residues long. Germline CDR1 is SGHTA and CDR2 is FQGNSA. The ends were cut back, 5 bases at V and 5 bases at J, with 16 bases in the middle. Profiled with immunoSEQ multiplex PCR; TCRdb holds only in-frame clones, not every one. The table has some 720,000 clones, approximately 90% seen once. These same data were also listed under a study on human thymus T cells. This second study notes: Thymic and blood repertoires appeared to show biased V and J gene usage.

Specimen: thymocytes. The V and J genes are TRBV7-2 and TRBJ2-7; a possible D gene is TRBD1 (7 bases). The TCR originated in a boy in the first two years of life with a congenital heart defect. CDR3 region: CASSRGTEAHEQYF. Written as DNA, the CDR3 is TGTGCCAGCAGCCGCGGGACAGAGGCCCACGAGCAGTACTTC.